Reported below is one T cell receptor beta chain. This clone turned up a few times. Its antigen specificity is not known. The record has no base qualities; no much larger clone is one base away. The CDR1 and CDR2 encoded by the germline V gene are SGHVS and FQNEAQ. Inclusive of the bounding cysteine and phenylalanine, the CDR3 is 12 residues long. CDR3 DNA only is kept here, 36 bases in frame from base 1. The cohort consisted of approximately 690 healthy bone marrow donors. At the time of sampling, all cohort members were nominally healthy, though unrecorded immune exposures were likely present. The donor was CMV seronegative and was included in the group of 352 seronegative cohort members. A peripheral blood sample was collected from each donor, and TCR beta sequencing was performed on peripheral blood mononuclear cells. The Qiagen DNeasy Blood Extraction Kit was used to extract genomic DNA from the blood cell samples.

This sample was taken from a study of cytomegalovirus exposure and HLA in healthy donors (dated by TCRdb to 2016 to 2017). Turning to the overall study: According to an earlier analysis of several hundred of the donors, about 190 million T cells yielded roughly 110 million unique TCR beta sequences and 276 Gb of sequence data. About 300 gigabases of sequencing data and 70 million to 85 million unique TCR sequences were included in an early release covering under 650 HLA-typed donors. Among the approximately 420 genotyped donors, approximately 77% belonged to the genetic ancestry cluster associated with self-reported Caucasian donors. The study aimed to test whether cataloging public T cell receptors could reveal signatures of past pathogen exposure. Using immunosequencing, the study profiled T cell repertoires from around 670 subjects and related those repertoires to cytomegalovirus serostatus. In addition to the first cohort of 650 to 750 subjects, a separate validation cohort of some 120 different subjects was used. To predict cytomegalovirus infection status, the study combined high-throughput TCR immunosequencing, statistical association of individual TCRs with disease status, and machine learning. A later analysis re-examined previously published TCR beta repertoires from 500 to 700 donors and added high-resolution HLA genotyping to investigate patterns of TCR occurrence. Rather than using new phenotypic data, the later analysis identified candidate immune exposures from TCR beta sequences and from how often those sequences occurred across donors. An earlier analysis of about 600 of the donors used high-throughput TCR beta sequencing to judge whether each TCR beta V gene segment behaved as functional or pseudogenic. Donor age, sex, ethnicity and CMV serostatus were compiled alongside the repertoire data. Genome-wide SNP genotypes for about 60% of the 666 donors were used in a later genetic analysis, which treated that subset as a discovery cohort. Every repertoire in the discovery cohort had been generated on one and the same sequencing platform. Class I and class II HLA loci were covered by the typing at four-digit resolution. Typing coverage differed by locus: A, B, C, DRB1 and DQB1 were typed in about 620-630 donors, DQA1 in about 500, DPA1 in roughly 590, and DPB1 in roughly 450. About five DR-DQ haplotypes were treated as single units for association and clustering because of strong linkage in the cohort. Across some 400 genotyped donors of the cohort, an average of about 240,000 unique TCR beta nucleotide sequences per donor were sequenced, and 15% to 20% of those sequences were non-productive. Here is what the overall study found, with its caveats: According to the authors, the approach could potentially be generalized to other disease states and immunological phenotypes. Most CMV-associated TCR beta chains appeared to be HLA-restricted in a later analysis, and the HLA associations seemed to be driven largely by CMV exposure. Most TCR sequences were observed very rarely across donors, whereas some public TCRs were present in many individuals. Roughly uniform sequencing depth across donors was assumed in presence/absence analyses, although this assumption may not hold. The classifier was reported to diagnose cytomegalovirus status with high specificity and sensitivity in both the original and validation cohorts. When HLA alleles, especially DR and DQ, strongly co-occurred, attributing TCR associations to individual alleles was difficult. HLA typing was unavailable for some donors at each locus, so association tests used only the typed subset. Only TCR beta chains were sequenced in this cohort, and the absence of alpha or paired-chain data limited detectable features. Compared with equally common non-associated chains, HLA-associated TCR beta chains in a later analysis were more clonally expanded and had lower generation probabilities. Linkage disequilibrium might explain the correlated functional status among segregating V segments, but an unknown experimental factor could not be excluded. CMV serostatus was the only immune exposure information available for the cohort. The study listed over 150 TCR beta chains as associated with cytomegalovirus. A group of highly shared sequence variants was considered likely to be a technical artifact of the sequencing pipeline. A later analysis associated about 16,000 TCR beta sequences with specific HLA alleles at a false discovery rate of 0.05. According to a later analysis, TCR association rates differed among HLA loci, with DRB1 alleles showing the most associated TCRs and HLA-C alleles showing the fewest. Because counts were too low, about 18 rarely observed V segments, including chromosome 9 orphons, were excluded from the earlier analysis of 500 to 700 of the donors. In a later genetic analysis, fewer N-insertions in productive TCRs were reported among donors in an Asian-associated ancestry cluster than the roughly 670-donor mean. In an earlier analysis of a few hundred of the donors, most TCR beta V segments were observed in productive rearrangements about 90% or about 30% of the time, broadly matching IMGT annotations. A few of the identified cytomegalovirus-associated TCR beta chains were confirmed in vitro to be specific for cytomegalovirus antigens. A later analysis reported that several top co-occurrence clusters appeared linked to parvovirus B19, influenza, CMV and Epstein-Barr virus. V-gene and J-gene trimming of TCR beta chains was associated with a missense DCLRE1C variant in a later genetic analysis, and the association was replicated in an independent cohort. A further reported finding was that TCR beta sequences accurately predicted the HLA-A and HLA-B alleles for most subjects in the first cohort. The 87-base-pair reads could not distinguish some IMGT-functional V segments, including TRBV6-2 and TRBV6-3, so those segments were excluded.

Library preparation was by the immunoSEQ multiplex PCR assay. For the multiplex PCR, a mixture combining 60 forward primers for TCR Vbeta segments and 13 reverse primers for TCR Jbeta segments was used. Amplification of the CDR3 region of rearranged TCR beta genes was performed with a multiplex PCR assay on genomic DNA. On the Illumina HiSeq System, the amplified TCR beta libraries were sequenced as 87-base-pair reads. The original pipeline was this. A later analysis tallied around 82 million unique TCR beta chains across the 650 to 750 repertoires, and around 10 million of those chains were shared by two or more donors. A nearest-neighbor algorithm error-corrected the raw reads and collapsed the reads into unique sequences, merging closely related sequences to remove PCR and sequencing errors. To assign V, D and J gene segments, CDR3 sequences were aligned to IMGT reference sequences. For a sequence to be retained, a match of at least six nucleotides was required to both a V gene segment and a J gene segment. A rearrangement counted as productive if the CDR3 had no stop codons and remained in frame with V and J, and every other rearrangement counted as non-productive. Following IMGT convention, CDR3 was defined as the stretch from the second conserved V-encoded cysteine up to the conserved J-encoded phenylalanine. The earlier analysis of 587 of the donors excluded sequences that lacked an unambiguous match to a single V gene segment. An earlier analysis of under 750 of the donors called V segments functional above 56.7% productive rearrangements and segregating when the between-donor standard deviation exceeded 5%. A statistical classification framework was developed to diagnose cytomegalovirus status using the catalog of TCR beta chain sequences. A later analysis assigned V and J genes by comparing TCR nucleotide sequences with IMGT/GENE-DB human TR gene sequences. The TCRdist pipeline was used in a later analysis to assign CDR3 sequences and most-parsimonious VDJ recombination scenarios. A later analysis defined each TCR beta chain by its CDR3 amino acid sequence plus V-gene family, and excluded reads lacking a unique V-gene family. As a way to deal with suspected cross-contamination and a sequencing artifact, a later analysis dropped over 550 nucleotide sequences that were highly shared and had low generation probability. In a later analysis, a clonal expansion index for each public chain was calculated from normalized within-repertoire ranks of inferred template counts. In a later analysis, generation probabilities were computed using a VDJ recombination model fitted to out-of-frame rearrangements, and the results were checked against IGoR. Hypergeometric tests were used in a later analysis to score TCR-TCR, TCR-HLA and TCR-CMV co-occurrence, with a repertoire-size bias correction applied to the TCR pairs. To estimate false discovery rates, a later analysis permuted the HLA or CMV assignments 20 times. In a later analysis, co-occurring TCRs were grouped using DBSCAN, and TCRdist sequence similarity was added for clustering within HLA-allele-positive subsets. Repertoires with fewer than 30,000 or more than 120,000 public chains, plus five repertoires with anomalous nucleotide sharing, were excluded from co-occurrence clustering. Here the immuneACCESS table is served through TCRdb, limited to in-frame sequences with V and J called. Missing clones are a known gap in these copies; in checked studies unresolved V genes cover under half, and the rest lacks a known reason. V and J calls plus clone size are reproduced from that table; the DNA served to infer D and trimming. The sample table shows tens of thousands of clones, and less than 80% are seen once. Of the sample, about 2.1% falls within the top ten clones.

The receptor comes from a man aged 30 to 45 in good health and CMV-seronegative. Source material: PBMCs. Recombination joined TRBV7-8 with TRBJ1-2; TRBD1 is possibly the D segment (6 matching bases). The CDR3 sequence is CVLGQPNYGYTF. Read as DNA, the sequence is TGTGTACTGGGACAACCCAACTATGGCTACACCTTC.